This TCR beta chain is drawn from a study of early T cells in non-severe SARS-CoV-2 infection. Each CDR3 protein is one row after TCRdb ran MiXCR on the 5' RACE reads. Among more than 60,000 distinct CDR3 sequences listed, about 13% were seen once. At least ten counts were recorded for this clonotype. The CDR3 sequence is 11 residues long. Trimming took 6 bases from V and 6 from J; bases not matched to a gene: 3. In germline, CDR1 is SQVTM, CDR2 ANQGSEA. This sequence was found in an adult who was a healthcare worker with PCR-confirmed SARS-CoV-2 infection or an uninfected control (not recorded which). The sequenced sample consisted of whole blood. The V call is TRBV29-1, the J call TRBJ2-7; 9 nucleotides match TRBD2. For the CDR3, the DNA is TGCAGCGTGGGACTAGCTCCCGAGCAGTACTTC. Translation gives CSVGLAPEQYF.